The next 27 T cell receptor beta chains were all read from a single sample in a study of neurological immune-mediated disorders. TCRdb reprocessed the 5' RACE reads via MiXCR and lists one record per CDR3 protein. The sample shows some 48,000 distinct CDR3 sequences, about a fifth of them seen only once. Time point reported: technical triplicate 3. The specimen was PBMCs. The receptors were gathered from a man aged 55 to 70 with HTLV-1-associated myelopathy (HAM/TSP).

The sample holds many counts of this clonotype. The DNA for the CDR3 is TGTGCCAGCAGCCGGGACGGACTTGAGGGGAATCAGCCCCAGCATTTT. This codes for CASSRDGLEGNQPQHF. The J gene is TRBJ1-5, the V gene TRBV12-3 or TRBV12-4; weak D call: TRBD1 (5 bases). Trimming stripped 6 bases from V and 4 bases from J, with 19 bases between. The CDR3 runs to 16 residues.

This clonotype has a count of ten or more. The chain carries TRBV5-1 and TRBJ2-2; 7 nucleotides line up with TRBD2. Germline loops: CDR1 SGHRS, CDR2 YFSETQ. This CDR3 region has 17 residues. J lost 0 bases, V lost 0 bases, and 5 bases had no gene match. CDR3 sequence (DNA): TGCGCCAGCAGCTTGGCATCTAGCGGCTCGAACACCGGGGAGCTGTTTTTT. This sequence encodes CASSLASSGSNTGELFF. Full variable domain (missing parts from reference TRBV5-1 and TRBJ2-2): KAGVTQTPRYLIKTRGQQVTLSCSPISGHRSVSWYQQTPGQGLQFLFEYFSETQRNKGNFPGRFSGRQFSNSRSEMNVSTLELGDSALYLCASSLASSGSNTGELFFGEGSRLTVL.

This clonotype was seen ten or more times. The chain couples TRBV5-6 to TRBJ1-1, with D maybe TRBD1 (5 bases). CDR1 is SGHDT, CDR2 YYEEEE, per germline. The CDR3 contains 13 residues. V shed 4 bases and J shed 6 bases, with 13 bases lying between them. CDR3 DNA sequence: TGTGCCAGCAGCACCGGTTGGGGCGCTGAAGCTTTCTTT. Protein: CASSTGWGAEAFF.

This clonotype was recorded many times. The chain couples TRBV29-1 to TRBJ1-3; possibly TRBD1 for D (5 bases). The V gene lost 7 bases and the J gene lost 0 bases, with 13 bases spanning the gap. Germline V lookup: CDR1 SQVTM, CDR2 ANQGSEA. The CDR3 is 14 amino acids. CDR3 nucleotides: TGCAGCGCTAGATCAGGGTTCTCTGGAAACACCATATATTTT. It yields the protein CSARSGFSGNTIYF.

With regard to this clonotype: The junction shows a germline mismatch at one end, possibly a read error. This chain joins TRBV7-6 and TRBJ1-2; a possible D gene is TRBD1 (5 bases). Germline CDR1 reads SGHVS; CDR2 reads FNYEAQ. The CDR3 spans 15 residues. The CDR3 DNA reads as TGTGCCAGCAGCTTGGGGACCGAACCGAGCTATTGCTACACCTTC. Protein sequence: CASSLGTEPSYCYTF.

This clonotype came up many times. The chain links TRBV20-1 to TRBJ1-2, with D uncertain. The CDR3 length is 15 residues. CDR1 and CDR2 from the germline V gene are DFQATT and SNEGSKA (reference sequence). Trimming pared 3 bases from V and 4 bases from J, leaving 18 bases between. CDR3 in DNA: TGCAGTGCTAGTACTTCACGAGAGTGGGGCTATGGCTACACCTTC. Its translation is CSASTSREWGYGYTF.

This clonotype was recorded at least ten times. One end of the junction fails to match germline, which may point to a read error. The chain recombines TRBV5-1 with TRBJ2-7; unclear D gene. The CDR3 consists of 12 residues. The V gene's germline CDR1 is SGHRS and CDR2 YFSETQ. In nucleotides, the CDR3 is TGCGCCAGCACCCTTGCCCGGGCCGGGTTTGGCTTC. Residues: CASTLARAGFGF.

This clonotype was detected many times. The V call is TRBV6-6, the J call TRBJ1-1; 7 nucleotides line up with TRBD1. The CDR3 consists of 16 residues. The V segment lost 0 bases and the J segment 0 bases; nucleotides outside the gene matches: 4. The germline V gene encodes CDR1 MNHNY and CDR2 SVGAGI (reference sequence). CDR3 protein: CASSYSDRKMNTEAFF. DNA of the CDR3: TGTGCCAGCAGTTACTCGGACAGGAAGATGAACACTGAAGCTTTCTTT.

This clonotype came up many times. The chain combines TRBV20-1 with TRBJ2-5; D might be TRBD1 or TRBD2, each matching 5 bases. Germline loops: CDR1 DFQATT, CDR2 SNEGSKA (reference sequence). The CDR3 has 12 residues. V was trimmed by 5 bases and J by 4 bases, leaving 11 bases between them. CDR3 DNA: TGCAGTGCTCGGGACGTACCAGAGACCCAGTACTTC. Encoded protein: CSARDVPETQYF.

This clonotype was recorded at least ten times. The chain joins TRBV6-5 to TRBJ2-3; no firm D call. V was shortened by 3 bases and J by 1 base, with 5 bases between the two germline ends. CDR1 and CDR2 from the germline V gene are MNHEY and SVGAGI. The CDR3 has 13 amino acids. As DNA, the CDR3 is TGTGCCAGCAGTTATTTGCGCACAGATACGCAGTATTTT. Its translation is CASSYLRTDTQYF.

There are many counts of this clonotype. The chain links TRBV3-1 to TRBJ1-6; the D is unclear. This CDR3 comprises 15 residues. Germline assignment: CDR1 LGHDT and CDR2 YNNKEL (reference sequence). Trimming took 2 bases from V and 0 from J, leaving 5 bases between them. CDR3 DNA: TGTGCCAGCAGCCAAAGTCTCTCCTATAATTCACCCCTCCACTTT. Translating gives CASSQSLSYNSPLHF.

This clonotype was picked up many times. CDR3 amino acids: CASSLDGRGDEQYF. The CDR3 region has the DNA TGCGCCAGCAGCTTGGACGGCCGGGGGGACGAGCAGTACTTC. The V call is TRBV5-1, the J call TRBJ2-7, with 7 bases lining up with TRBD2. Trimming took 0 bases from V and 5 from J; bases not matched to a gene: 5. CDR1 is SGHRS and CDR2 is YFSETQ in the germline V gene. The CDR3 runs to 14 residues.

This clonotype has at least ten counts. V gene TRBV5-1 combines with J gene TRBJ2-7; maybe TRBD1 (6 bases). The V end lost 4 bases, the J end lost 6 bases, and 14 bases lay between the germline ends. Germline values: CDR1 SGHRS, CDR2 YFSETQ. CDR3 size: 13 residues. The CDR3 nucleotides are TGCGCCAGCAGCAGGGACACTCTCTCCGAGCAGTACTTC. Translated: CASSRDTLSEQYF. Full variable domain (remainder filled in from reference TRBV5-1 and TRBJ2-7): KAGVTQTPRYLIKTRGQQVTLSCSPISGHRSVSWYQQTPGQGLQFLFEYFSETQRNKGNFPGRFSGRQFSNSRSEMNVSTLELGDSALYLCASSRDTLSEQYFGPGTRLTVT.

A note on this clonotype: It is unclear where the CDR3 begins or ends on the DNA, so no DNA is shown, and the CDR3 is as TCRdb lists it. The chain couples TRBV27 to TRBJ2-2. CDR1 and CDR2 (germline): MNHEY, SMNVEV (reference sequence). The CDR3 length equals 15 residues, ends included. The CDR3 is CASSFSEANTGSCFF.

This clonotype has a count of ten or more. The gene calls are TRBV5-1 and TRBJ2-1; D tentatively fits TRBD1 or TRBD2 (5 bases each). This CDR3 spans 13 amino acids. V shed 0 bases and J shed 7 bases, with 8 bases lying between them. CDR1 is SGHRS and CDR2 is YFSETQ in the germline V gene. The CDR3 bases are TGCGCCAGCAGCTTGGGGGGGTCAAATGAGCAGTTCTTC. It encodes CASSLGGSNEQFF.

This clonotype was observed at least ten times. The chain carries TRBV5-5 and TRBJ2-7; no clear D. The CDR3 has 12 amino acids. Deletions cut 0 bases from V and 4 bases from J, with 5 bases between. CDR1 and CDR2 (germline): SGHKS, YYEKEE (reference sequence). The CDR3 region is CASSLAEYEQYF. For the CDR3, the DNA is TGTGCCAGCAGCTTGGCAGAGTACGAGCAGTACTTC.

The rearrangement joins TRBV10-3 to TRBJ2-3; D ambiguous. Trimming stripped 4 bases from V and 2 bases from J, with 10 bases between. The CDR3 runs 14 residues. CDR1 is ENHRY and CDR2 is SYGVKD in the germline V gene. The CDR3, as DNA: TGTGCCATCAGTGTACGAGAGGCCACAGATACGCAGTATTTT. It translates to CAISVREATDTQYF.

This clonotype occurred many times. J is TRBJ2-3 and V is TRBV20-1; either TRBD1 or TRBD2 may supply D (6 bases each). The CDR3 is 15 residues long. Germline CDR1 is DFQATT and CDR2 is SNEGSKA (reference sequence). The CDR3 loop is CSCPQRGRGTDTQYF. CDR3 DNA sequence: TGCAGCTGTCCCCAACGGGGGCGAGGCACAGATACGCAGTATTTT.

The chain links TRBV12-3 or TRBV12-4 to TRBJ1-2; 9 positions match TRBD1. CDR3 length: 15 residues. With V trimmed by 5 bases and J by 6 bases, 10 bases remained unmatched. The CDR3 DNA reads TGTGCCAGCAGTACTAGCATGACAGGGGGTAATGGCTACACCTTC. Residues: CASSTSMTGGNGYTF.

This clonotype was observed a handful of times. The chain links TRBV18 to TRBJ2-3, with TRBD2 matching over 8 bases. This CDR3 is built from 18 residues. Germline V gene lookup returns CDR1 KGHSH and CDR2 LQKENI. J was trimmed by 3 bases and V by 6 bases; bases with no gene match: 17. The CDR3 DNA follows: TGTGCCAGCTCCCTAGTCCTGAGCGGGAGAGTCACTACAGATACGCAGTATTTT. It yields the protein CASSLVLSGRVTTDTQYF.

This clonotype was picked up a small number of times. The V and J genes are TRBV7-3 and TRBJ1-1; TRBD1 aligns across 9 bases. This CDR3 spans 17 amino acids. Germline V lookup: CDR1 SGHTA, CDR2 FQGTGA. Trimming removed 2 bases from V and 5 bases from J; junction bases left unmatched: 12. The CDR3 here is CASSLPGTGRLETEAFF. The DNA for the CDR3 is TGTGCCAGCAGCTTACCGGGGACAGGGCGGTTGGAAACTGAAGCTTTCTTT.

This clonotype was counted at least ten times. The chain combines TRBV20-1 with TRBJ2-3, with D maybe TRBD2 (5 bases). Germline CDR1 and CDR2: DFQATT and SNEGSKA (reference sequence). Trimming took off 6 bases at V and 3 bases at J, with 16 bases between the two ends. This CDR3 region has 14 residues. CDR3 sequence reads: CSAPVGRVTDTQYF. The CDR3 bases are TGCAGTGCCCCGGTCGGGCGGGTGACAGATACGCAGTATTTT.

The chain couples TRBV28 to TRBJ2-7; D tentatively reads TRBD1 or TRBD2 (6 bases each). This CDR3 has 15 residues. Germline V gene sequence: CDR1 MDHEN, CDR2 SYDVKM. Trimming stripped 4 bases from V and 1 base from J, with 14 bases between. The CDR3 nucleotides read TGTGCCAGCAGTTGGGGGGCAGGGAGGTCCTACGAGCAGTACTTC. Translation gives CASSWGAGRSYEQYF. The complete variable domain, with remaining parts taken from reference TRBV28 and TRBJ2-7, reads DVKVTQSSRYLVKRTGEKVFLECVQDMDHENMFWYRQDPGLGLRLIYFSYDVKMKEKGDIPEGYSVSREKKERFSLILESASTNQTSMYLCASSWGAGRSYEQYFGPGTRLTVT.

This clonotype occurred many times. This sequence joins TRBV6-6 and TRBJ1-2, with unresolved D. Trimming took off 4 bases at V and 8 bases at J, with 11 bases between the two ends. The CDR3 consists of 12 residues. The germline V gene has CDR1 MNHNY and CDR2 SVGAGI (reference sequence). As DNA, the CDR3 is TGTGCCAGCAGTTCCCGACTTGAGGGCTACACCTTC. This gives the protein CASSSRLEGYTF.

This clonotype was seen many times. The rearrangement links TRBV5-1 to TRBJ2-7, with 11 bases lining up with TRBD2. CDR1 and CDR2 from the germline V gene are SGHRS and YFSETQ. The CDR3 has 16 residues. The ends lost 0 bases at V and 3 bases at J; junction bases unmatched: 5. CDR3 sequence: CASSLALTSGIYEQYF. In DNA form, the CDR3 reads TGCGCCAGCAGCTTGGCCTTGACTAGCGGGATCTACGAGCAGTACTTC.

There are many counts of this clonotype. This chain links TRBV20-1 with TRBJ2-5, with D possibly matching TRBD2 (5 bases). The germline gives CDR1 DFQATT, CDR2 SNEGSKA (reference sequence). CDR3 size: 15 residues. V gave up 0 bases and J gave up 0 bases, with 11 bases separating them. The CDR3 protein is CSARDPLEHQETQYF. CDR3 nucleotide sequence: TGCAGTGCTAGAGATCCACTAGAACACCAAGAGACCCAGTACTTC.

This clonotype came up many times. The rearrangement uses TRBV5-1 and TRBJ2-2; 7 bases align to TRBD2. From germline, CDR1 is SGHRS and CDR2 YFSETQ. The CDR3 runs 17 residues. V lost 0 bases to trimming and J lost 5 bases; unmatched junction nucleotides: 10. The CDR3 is CASSLDPSGGGTGELFF. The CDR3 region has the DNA TGCGCCAGCAGCTTGGATCCTAGCGGAGGTGGTACCGGGGAGCTGTTTTTT. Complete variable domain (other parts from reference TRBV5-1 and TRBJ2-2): KAGVTQTPRYLIKTRGQQVTLSCSPISGHRSVSWYQQTPGQGLQFLFEYFSETQRNKGNFPGRFSGRQFSNSRSEMNVSTLELGDSALYLCASSLDPSGGGTGELFFGEGSRLTVL.